This entry describes one TCR beta chain. The data originate from a study of OX40 agonist ivuxolimab in advanced cancers. The repertoire was sequenced with immunoSEQ multiplex PCR; TCRdb's copy has only in-frame clones and lacks some. The repertoire holds fewer than 95,000 clones, with around 80% as singletons. The CDR3 is made up of 16 amino acids. V was cut by 1 base and J by 2 bases, with 12 bases left in between. CDR1 SGHDN and CDR2 FVKESK come from the germline V gene. The sequenced sample was CD4+ or CD8+ T cells sorted from blood, obtained in a trial of the OX40 agonist ivuxolimab. This sequence was found in an adult with an advanced solid tumor such as melanoma, head and neck, liver or kidney cancer. V gene TRBV14 combines with J gene TRBJ2-4; maybe TRBD1 (6 bases). The CDR3 here is CASSQGAGASKNIQYF. CDR3 nucleotide sequence: TGTGCCAGCAGCCAAGGGGCAGGGGCGTCCAAAAACATTCAGTACTTC.